The 29 T cell receptor beta chains in this list originate from one sample, sequenced in a study of Tregs in tolerant kidney transplant recipients. TCRdb's table, derived via immunoSEQ multiplex PCR, lists solely in-frame clones and lacks some. The table records approximately 260,000 clones, about four fifths of them present only once. The sequenced material came from CD4+ T cells from blood. The receptors derive from a human donor in good health.

This clone has a single count. The chain joins TRBV10-1 to TRBJ2-2, with 8 nucleotides matching TRBD1. With 5 bases clipped from V and 3 bases from J, the junction kept 2 bases outside the gene matches. This CDR3 has 14 amino acids. Germline assignment: CDR1 WNHNN and CDR2 SYGVQD (reference sequence). CDR3 sequence reads: CASSTGQDTGELFF. For the CDR3, the DNA is TGCGCCAGCAGTACGGGACAGGACACCGGGGAGCTGTTTTTT.

V and J are TRBV7-9 and TRBJ2-3; no clear D. The germline CDR1 and CDR2 sequences are SEHNR and FQNEAQ (reference sequence). This CDR3 contains 13 residues. Trimming stripped 0 bases from V and 5 bases from J, with 6 bases between. The CDR3 spells CASSLAHGDTQYF. The CDR3 nucleotides read TGTGCCAGCAGCTTAGCGCATGGAGATACGCAGTATTTT.

The chain carries TRBV12-5 and TRBJ2-5, with 12 bases fitting TRBD1. CDR1 is LGHNT, CDR2 FRNRAP, per germline. This CDR3 contains 17 residues. V was clipped by 3 bases and J by 1 base; unmatched bases: 6. CDR3 coding DNA: TGTGCTAGTGGTTTAAATAAGGGACAGGGGGCCCAAGAGACCCAGTACTTC. Protein: CASGLNKGQGAQETQYF.

The chain combines TRBV2 with TRBJ2-3, with D possibly TRBD2 on 6 matching bases. CDR3 length: 14 residues. Germline V gene sequence: CDR1 SNHLY, CDR2 FYNNEI. Deletions cut 1 base from V and 2 bases from J, with 7 bases between. The CDR3 DNA sequence: TGTGCCAGCAGTGAAGGGACTACCACAGATACGCAGTATTTT. Protein product: CASSEGTTTDTQYF.

V and J are TRBV6-1 and TRBJ2-7; no reliable D call. CDR3 size: 11 residues. Germline V gene data show CDR1 as MNHNS and CDR2 as SASEGT. V lost 5 bases to trimming and J lost 4 bases, with 6 bases between them. The CDR3 loop reads CASSSVYEQYF. The CDR3 DNA reads as TGTGCCAGCAGTTCCGTTTACGAGCAGTACTTC.

This clone was seen only once. This sequence joins TRBV7-9 and TRBJ1-1, with D perhaps TRBD1 (5 bases). V lost 3 bases, J lost 3 bases, and 20 bases lay in between. Germline CDR1 and CDR2: SEHNR and FQNEAQ (reference sequence). CDR3 length: 17 residues. DNA of the CDR3: TGTGCCAGCAGCTTTAGTGGGGCCGGGCGGATAGACACTGAAGCTTTCTTT. Its protein is CASSFSGAGRIDTEAFF.

The chain joins TRBV9 to TRBJ1-1; the D is unclear. Germline values: CDR1 SGDLS, CDR2 YYNGEE. There are 15 residues in the CDR3. Deletions cut 4 bases from V and 4 bases from J, with 17 bases between. This chain's CDR3 is CASSPEGGILTEAFF. The CDR3 DNA is TGTGCCAGCAGCCCCGAAGGAGGGATCCTCACTGAAGCTTTCTTT.

The DNA of the CDR3 is TGTGCCAGCACTCCAACAGGGTCTGTAAACTATGGCTACACCTTC. Protein product: CASTPTGSVNYGYTF. The V call is TRBV6-1, the J call TRBJ1-2; the D gene is possibly TRBD1 (6 bases). Per germline, CDR1 MNHNS and CDR2 SASEGT. V lost 7 bases to trimming and J lost 2 bases, with 17 bases between them. CDR3 length: 15 residues.

The V call is TRBV30, the J call TRBJ2-7; the D is unclear. Looked up from germline, CDR1 is GTSNPN and CDR2 is SVGIG (reference sequence). V was clipped by 1 base and J by 5 bases, with 12 bases between them. The CDR3 spans 13 residues. This CDR3 is CAWSAPGFHEQYF. The CDR3 coding sequence is TGTGCCTGGAGTGCGCCTGGGTTCCACGAGCAGTACTTC.

The CDR3 sequence is CASSKGRGTDTQYF. In DNA form, the CDR3 reads TGTGCCAGTAGTAAGGGGAGGGGCACAGATACGCAGTATTTT. The chain has TRBV19 and TRBJ2-3; TRBD2 agrees at 7 bases. The CDR3 is made up of 14 amino acids. Germline values: CDR1 LNHDA, CDR2 SQIVND (reference sequence). Trimming cost V 4 bases and J 1 base; bases outside gene matches: 2.

This chain joins TRBV4-1 and TRBJ1-5; D is ambiguous. V lost 0 bases and J lost 2, with 11 bases in between. This CDR3 region has 16 residues. In germline, CDR1 is MGHRA, CDR2 YSYEKL. This CDR3 is CASSQESGYGNQPQHF. The CDR3 DNA follows: TGCGCCAGCAGCCAAGAGTCAGGTTACGGCAATCAGCCCCAGCATTTT.

This clone showed up just a few times. The chain links TRBV6-5 to TRBJ2-1, with TRBD2 identical over 10 bases. This CDR3 contains 15 residues. J gave up 8 bases and V 5 bases, and 9 bases lay outside the gene matches. Germline CDR1 reads MNHEY; CDR2 reads SVGAGI. CDR3 amino acids: CASSRKRGGHHEQFF. The CDR3 DNA is TGTGCCAGCAGTCGAAAGCGGGGGGGTCATCATGAGCAGTTCTTC.

The chain couples TRBV6-1 to TRBJ1-2; 9 bases are a match to TRBD1. Germline V lookup: CDR1 MNHNS, CDR2 SASEGT. With V trimmed by 5 bases and J by 8 bases, 9 bases remained unmatched. The CDR3 is 14 residues long. Here the CDR3 DNA reads TGTGCCAGCAGTCTGTGGGACAGGGAGGGAGGCTACACCTTC. Translating gives CASSLWDREGGYTF.

The chain combines TRBV27 with TRBJ1-6; D is undetermined. The CDR3 is 15 amino acids. CDR1 and CDR2 from the germline V gene are MNHEY and SMNVEV (reference sequence). V lost 3 bases to trimming and J lost 8 bases, with 14 bases between them. The CDR3: CASSFSRTGDSPLHF. CDR3 coding DNA: TGTGCCAGCAGTTTTAGTCGGACGGGAGATTCACCCCTCCACTTT.

This sequence joins TRBV11-2 and TRBJ2-2, with 11 bases lining up with TRBD2. CDR1 and CDR2 (germline): SGHAT, FQNNGV. Trimming cost V 8 bases and J 5 bases; bases outside gene matches: 10. The CDR3 covers 16 residues. CDR3 protein: CASPRTSGSRTGELFF. CDR3 bases: TGTGCCAGCCCCCGAACTAGCGGGAGTCGGACCGGGGAGCTGTTTTTT.

This clone came up a few times. This chain joins TRBV11-2 and TRBJ1-5; perhaps TRBD1 as D (5 bases). This CDR3 has 15 amino acids. Germline V lookup: CDR1 SGHAT, CDR2 FQNNGV. With 2 bases removed from V and 2 bases from J, the gap between germline ends came to 10 bases. This CDR3 reads CASSLMGQGNQPQHF. The DNA of the CDR3 is TGTGCCAGCAGCTTAATGGGGCAAGGCAATCAGCCCCAGCATTTT.

This sequence joins TRBV7-8 and TRBJ2-4; D possibly matches TRBD1 or TRBD2 (6 bases each). The germline gives CDR1 SGHVS, CDR2 FQNEAQ. The length of the CDR3 is 18 residues. With 1 base removed from V and 0 bases from J, the gap between germline ends came to 16 bases. This chain's CDR3 is CASSLGRGRALAKNIQYF. The CDR3, as DNA: TGTGCCAGCAGCTTAGGACGGGGGCGGGCTCTAGCCAAAAACATTCAGTACTTC.

This clone was seen once. V is TRBV29-1 and J is TRBJ2-7; 7 bases are a match to TRBD1. The ends lost 6 bases at V and 6 bases at J; junction bases unmatched: 11. Looked up from germline, CDR1 is SQVTM and CDR2 is ANQGSEA. The CDR3 is 13 residues long. The CDR3 coding sequence is TGCAGCGTCACCAAGGGGACAGCCCCCGAGCAGTACTTC. Its protein product is CSVTKGTAPEQYF.

The genes are TRBV13 and TRBJ1-2; tentatively, D is TRBD1 (6 bases). From germline, CDR1 is PRHDT and CDR2 FYEKMQ (reference sequence). CDR3 length equals 14 residues. The V gene lost 0 bases and the J gene lost 5 bases, with 10 bases spanning the gap. CDR3 in DNA: TGTGCCAGCAGCTTAGGCCTAAGGGGGTATGGCTACACCTTC. As protein: CASSLGLRGYGYTF. The entire variable domain, with the rest obtained from reference TRBV13 and TRBJ1-2, is as follows: AAGVIQSPRHLIKEKRETATLKCYPIPRHDTVYWYQQGPGQDPQFLISFYEKMQSDKGSIPDRFSAQQFSDYHSELNMSSLELGDSALYFCASSLGLRGYGYTFGSGTRLTVV.

The CDR3 sequence is CASSLVEWAVPYGYTF. The DNA of the CDR3 is TGTGCCAGCAGCTTAGTCGAGTGGGCAGTACCCTATGGCTACACCTTC. The rearrangement joins TRBV7-2 to TRBJ1-2; D unresolved. There are 16 residues in the CDR3. The germline CDR1 and CDR2 sequences are SGHTA and FQGNSA. Trimming stripped 1 base from V and 4 bases from J, with 16 bases between.

This rearrangement joins TRBV19 to TRBJ2-5; 9 bases match TRBD2. V lost 4 bases and J lost 4; bases outside the gene matches: 4. Per the germline V gene, CDR1 is LNHDA and CDR2 is SQIVND (reference sequence). There are 14 residues in the CDR3. CDR3 sequence (DNA): TGTGCCAGTAGTAGCGGGAGGGCCGCAGAGACCCAGTACTTC. It translates to CASSSGRAAETQYF.

A few counts support this clone. The gene calls are TRBV27 and TRBJ2-1; unclear D gene. Trimming stripped 7 bases from V and 2 bases from J, with 18 bases between. The germline V gene has CDR1 MNHEY and CDR2 SMNVEV (reference sequence). CDR3 length equals 16 residues. The CDR3 loop reads CASTVEVGRPYNEQFF. The CDR3 coding sequence is TGTGCCAGCACCGTTGAAGTTGGAAGGCCCTACAATGAGCAGTTCTTC.

CDR3 coding DNA: TGTGCCAGCCGTAAGGGAGGCGAGCAGTACTTC. Its translation: CASRKGGEQYF. The chain recombines TRBV11-2 with TRBJ2-7; D is possibly TRBD2 (6 bases). The CDR3 loop spans 11 amino acids. Germline V gene sequence: CDR1 SGHAT, CDR2 FQNNGV. V lost 8 bases and J 6 bases, leaving 11 bases between the germline ends.

The chain links TRBV19 to TRBJ1-3; D is possibly TRBD1 (5 bases). The CDR3 runs 16 residues. V was cut by 4 bases and J by 3 bases, with 16 bases left in between. Looked up from germline, CDR1 is LNHDA and CDR2 is SQIVND (reference sequence). The chain's CDR3 is CASSNQGIGFGNTIYF. As DNA, the CDR3 is TGTGCCAGTAGTAATCAGGGAATAGGTTTTGGAAACACCATATATTTT.

The V gene is TRBV5-1, the J gene TRBJ1-1; D perhaps matches TRBD1 (5 bases). Trimming took off 0 bases at V and 1 base at J, with 10 bases between the two ends. The germline gives CDR1 SGHRS, CDR2 YFSETQ. The CDR3 has 15 residues. Here the CDR3 reads CASSLGDLPNTEAFF. Here the CDR3 DNA reads TGCGCCAGCAGCTTGGGGGACTTACCGAACACTGAAGCTTTCTTT. Using reference TRBV5-1 and TRBJ1-1 for the parts outside the CDR3, the full variable domain is KAGVTQTPRYLIKTRGQQVTLSCSPISGHRSVSWYQQTPGQGLQFLFEYFSETQRNKGNFPGRFSGRQFSNSRSEMNVSTLELGDSALYLCASSLGDLPNTEAFFGQGTRLTVV.

The chain employs TRBV5-5 and TRBJ2-1, with 7 bases aligning to TRBD2. V lost 4 bases, J lost 8 bases, and 9 bases stayed unmatched. The CDR3 is made up of 14 amino acids. Germline V gives CDR1 SGHKS, CDR2 YYEKEE (reference sequence). The CDR3 reads CASSGMGGADEQFF. For the CDR3, the DNA is TGTGCCAGCAGCGGGATGGGAGGGGCGGATGAGCAGTTCTTC.

The chain couples TRBV5-1 to TRBJ2-7; either TRBD1 or TRBD2 may fit D (5 bases each). Trimming cost V 3 bases and J 2 bases, with 12 bases left between them. The CDR3 runs to 14 residues. The V gene's germline CDR1 is SGHRS and CDR2 YFSETQ. CDR3 DNA sequence: TGCGCCAGCAGCTCCCGGACGGGACCCTACGAGCAGTACTTC. It translates to CASSSRTGPYEQYF.

V and J are TRBV6-6 and TRBJ2-7; no definite D call. The V end lost 2 bases, the J end lost 3 bases, and 14 bases lay between the germline ends. The CDR3 runs 15 residues. CDR1 MNHNY and CDR2 SVGAGI come from the germline V gene (reference sequence). For the CDR3, the DNA is TGTGCCAGCAGTTACGGAAACAGAGGATTCTACGAGCAGTACTTC. Encoded protein: CASSYGNRGFYEQYF.

The CDR3 DNA follows: TGTGCCAGCAGTTCCGACCGAAGACTAGCGGCCACCTACGAGCAGTACTTC. As protein: CASSSDRRLAATYEQYF. The rearrangement uses TRBV27 and TRBJ2-7; 9 bases line up with TRBD2. V was clipped by 4 bases and J by 2 bases; unmatched bases: 12. The CDR3 contains 17 residues. Germline V gives CDR1 MNHEY, CDR2 SMNVEV (reference sequence).